Given below is one TCR beta chain in context. Its antigen specificity is not known. No base quality values were provided; no much bigger clone lies one nucleotide off. Trimmed from V: 2 bases; trimmed from J: 4 bases; junction bases lacking a gene match: 4. From its cysteine to its phenylalanine, the CDR3 spans 16 amino acids. Only the CDR3 DNA stays, 48 bases, in frame from base 1. Sequences SGHTA (CDR1) and FQGNSA (CDR2) are obtained from the germline V gene. Library method: the immunoSEQ multiplex PCR assay. The deep sequencing platform assayed 80,000 to 100,000 TCR templates per sample. Genomic DNA extracted from sorted T cells was used for TCRbeta CDR3 sequencing. Concerning the study's data processing: The R programming language was used for clonal analysis of TCRbeta CDR3 data. Alloreactive CD4+ and CD8+ clones were identified by comparing unstimulated samples to CFSE-low samples taken after the reaction. Regulatory or non-regulatory origin of alloreactive CD4+ clones was assigned by matching sequences to the sorted unstimulated Treg and non-Treg repertoires. Imported from immuneACCESS, the table was reduced by TCRdb to in-frame sequences with V and J called. These copies leave out some clones; in studies compared against another copy, an unresolved V gene accounts for under half, and the cause of the remainder is not known. D and trimming come from the DNA, and the V and J calls and clone size come from that table. The sample table contains approximately 94,000 clones; only one count was recorded for around 97% of them. The ten most abundant clones make up around 0.03% of the sample.

The data were obtained in a study of siplizumab effects on memory and regulatory T cells (dated by TCRdb to about 2019). Context from the whole study: The study examined how the anti-CD2 antibody siplizumab affects alloreactive T-cell subsets in allogeneic mixed lymphocyte reactions built from human PBMCs. Paper-wide results and their limitations: Because sequences below about 10^-5 frequency were poorly captured, only a minor fraction of alloreactive clones could be mapped to unstimulated subsets. Among mappable alloreactive CD4+ clones, an average Treg-derived fraction of about 69% was observed with siplizumab, compared with 26.9% in control reactions. Roughly 80-97% of proliferating CD4+ or CD8+ clones could not be assigned a naive or memory phenotype. Siplizumab significantly reduced the cumulative frequency of alloreactive sequences traceable to unstimulated CD4+ memory T cells. Greater diversity appeared to be present in unstimulated naive T cells than in memory T cells, and a substantial contribution to the alloresponse seemed to be made by naive cells. No functional confirmation was obtained for the suppressive function of proliferating Tregs from siplizumab cultures.

Unstimulated CD4+ memory cells were also sequenced in three donor pairs, together with CD4+ naive, CD8+ TEMRA, CD8+ naive and CD8+ effector memory subsets. Sorted unstimulated T cells, along with proliferating T cells recovered from mixed lymphocyte reactions, underwent TCRbeta CDR3 sequencing. Fresh whole blood from approximately ten HLA-typed healthy donors was used to isolate PBMCs. The sequence is built from TRBV7-2 and TRBJ2-1; 11 bases in between match TRBD2. The sample comprised naive CD4+ T cells sorted from blood. Sample cell subset or site, as interpreted from the label and publication: unstimulated naive T cells. The source is a human donor in good health. For the CDR3, the sequence is CASSLLAGGQYNEQFF. The DNA reads TGTGCCAGCAGCTTATTAGCGGGGGGGCAGTACAATGAGCAGTTCTTC.